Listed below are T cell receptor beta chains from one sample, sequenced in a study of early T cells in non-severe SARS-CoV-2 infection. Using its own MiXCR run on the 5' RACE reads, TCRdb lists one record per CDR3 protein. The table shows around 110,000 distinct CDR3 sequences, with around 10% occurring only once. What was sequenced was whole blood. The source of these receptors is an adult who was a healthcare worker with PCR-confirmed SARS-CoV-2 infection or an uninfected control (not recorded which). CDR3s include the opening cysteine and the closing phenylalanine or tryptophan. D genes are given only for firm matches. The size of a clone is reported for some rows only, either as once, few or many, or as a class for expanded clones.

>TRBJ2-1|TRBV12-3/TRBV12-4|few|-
CASSTRHEQFF
TGTGCCAGCAGTACAAGGCATGAGCAGTTCTTC
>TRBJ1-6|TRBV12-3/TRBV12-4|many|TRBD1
CASSSGQGSSPLHF
TGTGCCAGCAGCTCGGGACAGGGAAGCTCACCCCTCCACTTT
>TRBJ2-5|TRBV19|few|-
CASSILGGQQETQYF
TGTGCCAGTAGTATCTTGGGTGGACAGCAAGAGACCCAGTACTTC
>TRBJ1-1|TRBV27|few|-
CASSFSGAAEAFF
TGTGCCAGCAGTTTTTCAGGGGCCGCTGAAGCTTTCTTT
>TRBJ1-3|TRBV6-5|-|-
CASRRSSGNTIYF
TGTGCCAGCCGACGGAGCTCTGGAAACACCATATATTTT
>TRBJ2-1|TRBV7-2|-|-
CASSPIGQRSYNEQFF
TGTGCCAGCAGCCCGATAGGACAACGCTCCTACAATGAGCAGTTCTTC
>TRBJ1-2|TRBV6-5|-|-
CASRSQGLSSGYTF
TGTGCCAGCAGGTCCCAGGGCCTATCGAGCGGCTACACCTTC
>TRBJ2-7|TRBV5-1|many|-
CASSFLEGEQYF
TGCGCCAGCAGCTTCCTGGAGGGCGAGCAGTACTTC
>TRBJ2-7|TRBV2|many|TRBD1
CASSTGTGLYEQYF
TGTGCCAGCAGTACCGGGACAGGCCTCTACGAGCAGTACTTC
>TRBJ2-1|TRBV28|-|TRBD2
CASSLPRLAGTYNEQFF
TGTGCCAGCAGTTTACCCCGTCTAGCGGGGACATACAATGAGCAGTTCTTC
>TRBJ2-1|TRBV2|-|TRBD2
CASATSGRGNNEQFF
TGTGCCAGCGCGACTAGCGGGAGGGGGAACAATGAGCAGTTCTTC
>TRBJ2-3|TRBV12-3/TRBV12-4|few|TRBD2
CASSLLAGVDTQYF
TGTGCCAGCAGTTTACTAGCGGGAGTAGATACGCAGTATTTT
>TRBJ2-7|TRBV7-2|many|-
CASSPSLAEQYF
TGTGCCAGCAGCCCGAGTCTAGCCGAGCAGTACTTC
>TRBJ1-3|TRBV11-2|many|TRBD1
CASSDRVAGNTIYF
TGTGCCAGCAGCGACAGGGTAGCCGGAAACACCATATATTTT
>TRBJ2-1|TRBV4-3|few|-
CASSQDRGGNEQFF
TGCGCCAGCAGCCAAGATAGGGGGGGCAATGAGCAGTTCTTC
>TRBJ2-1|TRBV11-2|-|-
CASSRALAASYNEQFF
TGTGCCAGCAGTCGGGCCCTTGCGGCCTCCTACAATGAGCAGTTCTTC
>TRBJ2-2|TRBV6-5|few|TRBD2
CASSPLAAGELFF
TGTGCCAGCAGTCCGCTAGCGGCCGGGGAGCTGTTTTTT
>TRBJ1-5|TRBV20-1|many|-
CSAEIGPQHF
TGCAGTGCCGAAATCGGCCCCCAGCATTTT
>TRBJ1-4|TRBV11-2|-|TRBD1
CASSPRGQGSLEEKLFF
TGTGCCAGCAGTCCGAGGGGACAGGGTTCATTGGAGGAAAAACTGTTTTTT
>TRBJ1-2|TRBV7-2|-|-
CASSLQGPANYGYTF
TGTGCCAGCAGCTTACAAGGGCCCGCTAACTATGGCTACACCTTC
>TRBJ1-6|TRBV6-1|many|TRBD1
CASSGLPGQNTSF
TGTGCCAGCAGTGGCCTACCGGGACAGAATACCTCCTTT
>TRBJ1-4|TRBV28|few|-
CASTIQGGKLFF
TGTGCCAGCACTATACAGGGTGGCAAACTGTTTTTT
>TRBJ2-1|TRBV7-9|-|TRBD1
CASLGQGRWDEQFF
TGTGCCAGCCTTGGACAGGGGAGGTGGGATGAGCAGTTCTTC
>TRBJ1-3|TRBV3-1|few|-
CASSTPRGGSGDTIYF
TGTGCCAGCAGCACTCCCCGAGGCGGGTCTGGAGACACCATATATTTT